This T cell receptor (beta chain) originates from a study of blood T cell repertoires in COVID-19. Turning to the study itself: From T cells, B-cell-depleted T cells, or PBMCs came the material, which was cDNA or gDNA.

TCRdb's table, derived via immunoSEQ multiplex PCR, lists solely in-frame clones and lacks some. The repertoire includes 380,000 or so clones, 80% to 90% of them detected once, and around 1.3% sits in the top ten. V dropped 3 bases and J dropped 7 bases, with 18 bases sitting between them. CDR1 is KGHSH and CDR2 is LQKENI in the germline V gene. The CDR3 runs 16 residues. Those who participated ranged in age from roughly 18 to 90 years and resided in 20 to 25 US areas. Before being deemed recovered, Cohort 3 donors had two negative PCRs, clearance, or symptom resolution. The gene calls are TRBV18 and TRBJ1-4; TRBD1 might be the D (6 bases). Material: PBMCs or T cells enriched from blood (not recorded which). This receptor was obtained from a man aged 25 to 40 who had recovered from COVID-19. CDR3: CASSPGRGSQIEKLFF. The CDR3 bases are TGTGCCAGCTCACCGGGCAGGGGTTCCCAGATTGAAAAACTGTTTTTT.